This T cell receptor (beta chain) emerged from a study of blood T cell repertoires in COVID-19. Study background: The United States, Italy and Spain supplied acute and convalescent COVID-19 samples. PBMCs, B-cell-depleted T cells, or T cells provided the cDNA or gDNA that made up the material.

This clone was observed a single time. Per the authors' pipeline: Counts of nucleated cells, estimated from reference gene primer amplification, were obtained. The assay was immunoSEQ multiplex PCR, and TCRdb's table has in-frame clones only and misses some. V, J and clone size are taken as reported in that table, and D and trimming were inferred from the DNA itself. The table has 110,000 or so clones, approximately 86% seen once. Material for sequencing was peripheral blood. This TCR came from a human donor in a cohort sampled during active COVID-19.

CDR3: CASSVQGFPYNEQFF. CDR3 DNA: TGTGCCAGCAGTGTTCAGGGGTTTCCATACAATGAGCAGTTCTTC. The chain uses TRBV6-4 and TRBJ2-1; TRBD1 might be the D (6 bases). Trimming removed 4 bases at V and 4 bases at J, with 14 bases between. Germline lookup yields CDR1 MRHNA and CDR2 SNTAGT. The CDR3 is 15 amino acids.